The next 12 T cell receptor beta chains were all read from a single sample in a study of blood T cell repertoires in COVID-19. Repertoires were generated with immunoSEQ multiplex PCR, while TCRdb's copy carries only in-frame clones and drops some. The sample includes 50,000 to 75,000 clones, 90% to 95% of them seen just once. Sequenced: peripheral blood. The receptors were sampled from a human donor in a cohort sampled during active COVID-19.

The chain couples TRBV7-9 to TRBJ2-1; 11 positions match TRBD2. The CDR3 runs to 15 residues. CDR1 SEHNR and CDR2 FQNEAQ come from the germline V gene (reference sequence). V lost 7 bases and J lost 4; bases outside the gene matches: 6. The DNA of the CDR3 is TGTGCCAGCACCACCGGGACTAGCGGATACAATGAGCAGTTCTTC. Encoded protein: CASTTGTSGYNEQFF. Together with reference TRBV7-9 and TRBJ2-1, the CDR3 gives the full variable domain: DTGVSQNPRHKITKRGQNVTFRCDPISEHNRLYWYRQTLGQGPEFLTYFQNEAQLEKSRLLSDRFSAERPKGSFSTLEIQRTEQGDSAMYLCASTTGTSGYNEQFFGPGTRLTVL.

The chain employs TRBV5-5 and TRBJ1-4; D is perhaps TRBD1 (5 bases). The CDR3 extends over 16 amino acids. Germline CDR1 and CDR2: SGHKS and YYEKEE (reference sequence). V gave up 4 bases and J gave up 7 bases, with 20 bases separating them. The CDR3 sequence is CASSPEPQGGGEKLFF. The DNA of the CDR3 is TGTGCCAGCAGCCCCGAACCCCAGGGAGGCGGTGAAAAACTGTTTTTT.

J is TRBJ2-1 and V is TRBV9; possibly TRBD1 for D (5 bases). Germline V gives CDR1 SGDLS, CDR2 YYNGEE. V shed 4 bases and J shed 0 bases, with 11 bases lying between them. The CDR3 sequence is 15 residues long. The CDR3 DNA reads TGTGCCAGCAGCCCAGGGTCCCCCTCCTACAATGAGCAGTTCTTC. Protein sequence: CASSPGSPSYNEQFF.

This clone appeared a single time. The chain carries TRBV9 and TRBJ2-7; 7 positions match TRBD1. The ends lost 4 bases at V and 1 base at J; junction bases unmatched: 8. Germline-derived CDR1 and CDR2 are SGDLS and YYNGEE. The length of the CDR3 is 15 residues. The CDR3 sequence: CASSSPGTDSYEQYF. The CDR3 region has the DNA TGTGCCAGCAGCTCCCCCGGGACAGATTCCTACGAGCAGTACTTC.

The genes are TRBV6-6 and TRBJ1-2; 7 bases are shared with TRBD1. The CDR3 runs to 14 residues. Germline trimming cut 2 bases from V and 4 bases from J; bases unmatched to any gene: 4. The germline V gene encodes CDR1 MNHNY and CDR2 SVGAGI (reference sequence). The CDR3: CASSYRGGAYGYTF. CDR3 nucleotide sequence: TGTGCCAGCAGTTACCGAGGGGGCGCCTATGGCTACACCTTC.

The chain employs TRBV5-1 and TRBJ1-4; 9 bases match TRBD1. In germline, CDR1 is SGHRS, CDR2 YFSETQ. V dropped 4 bases and J dropped 4; count of bases not matched to a gene: 5. The CDR3 totals 15 residues. The CDR3 is CASSVQGAGNEKLFF. DNA of the CDR3: TGCGCCAGCAGCGTACAGGGGGCCGGTAATGAAAAACTGTTTTTT.

The V gene is TRBV2, the J gene TRBJ1-1, with 8 positions matching TRBD1. Unmatched junction bases numbered 5, after V lost 7 bases and J lost 1 base. This CDR3 spans 14 amino acids. The germline gives CDR1 SNHLY, CDR2 FYNNEI. CDR3 DNA sequence: TGTGCCAGCAAGGGGACAGGAGCGAACACTGAAGCTTTCTTT. This codes for CASKGTGANTEAFF.

V is TRBV12-5 and J is TRBJ2-7, with 11 bases lining up with TRBD2. The CDR3 consists of 15 residues. Per the germline V gene, CDR1 is LGHNT and CDR2 is FRNRAP. V shed 6 bases, J shed 4 bases, and the junction held 8 bases outside the gene matches. The DNA of the CDR3 is TGTGCTAGTGGGAGGGGGACTAGCGGAAAATACGAGCAGTACTTC. It specifies CASGRGTSGKYEQYF.

The chain combines TRBV27 with TRBJ2-7; 7 bases match TRBD1. This CDR3 region has 18 residues. Germline CDR1 reads MNHEY; CDR2 reads SMNVEV (reference sequence). V was clipped by 7 bases and J by 4 bases; unmatched bases: 22. DNA for the CDR3: TGTGCCAGCACCTTCATAATACAGGGGACGAGGGGGAGTTACGAGCAGTACTTC. Translated, it gives CASTFIIQGTRGSYEQYF.

This chain uses TRBV28 with TRBJ1-4; D uncertain. Trimming pared 5 bases from V and 3 bases from J, leaving 16 bases between. The germline gives CDR1 MDHEN, CDR2 SYDVKM. CDR3 length: 16 amino acids. CDR3 sequence (DNA): TGTGCCAGCAGTAACCCAGAGGGCTTGGCTAATGAAAAACTGTTTTTT. As protein: CASSNPEGLANEKLFF. The entire variable domain, with the rest obtained from reference TRBV28 and TRBJ1-4, is as follows: DVKVTQSSRYLVKRTGEKVFLECVQDMDHENMFWYRQDPGLGLRLIYFSYDVKMKEKGDIPEGYSVSREKKERFSLILESASTNQTSMYLCASSNPEGLANEKLFFGSGTQLSVL.

Note on this clone: Other nucleotide sequences in the sample specify the same CDR3. The chain combines TRBV14 with TRBJ1-1, with D unresolved. V lost 4 bases, J lost 1 base, and 7 bases lay in between. The V gene's germline CDR1 is SGHDN and CDR2 FVKESK. The CDR3 consists of 13 residues. CDR3 bases: TGTGCCAGCAGCCGCGATGCGAACACTGAAGCTTTCTTT. Translation: CASSRDANTEAFF.

CDR3 DNA: TGCGCCAGCAGCCAAGATAAGGTCGGGGTGGCGGGACTAAAAAACATTCAGTACTTC. Translated: CASSQDKVGVAGLKNIQYF. The V gene is TRBV4-1, the J gene TRBJ2-4; 7 bases map to TRBD2. V lost 0 bases and J lost 4; bases outside the gene matches: 15. The V gene's germline CDR1 is MGHRA and CDR2 YSYEKL. The length of the CDR3 is 19 residues.